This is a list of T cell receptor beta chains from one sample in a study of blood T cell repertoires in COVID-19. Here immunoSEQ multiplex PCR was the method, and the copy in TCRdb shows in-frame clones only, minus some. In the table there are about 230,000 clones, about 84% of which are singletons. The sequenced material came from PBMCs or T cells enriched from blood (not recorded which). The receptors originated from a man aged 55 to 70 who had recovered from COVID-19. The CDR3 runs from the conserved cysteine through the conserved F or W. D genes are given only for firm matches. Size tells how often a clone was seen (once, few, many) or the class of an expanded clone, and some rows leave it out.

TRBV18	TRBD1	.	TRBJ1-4	TGTGCCAGCTCACAAACGACAGGGGAAAAACTGTTTTTT	CASSQTTGEKLFF
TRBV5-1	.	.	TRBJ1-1	TGCGCCAGCAGCTTGACCCCGGGAGCGAGCACTGAAGCTTTCTTT	CASSLTPGASTEAFF
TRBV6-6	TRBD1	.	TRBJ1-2	TGTGCCAGCAGTTACGACTTGACAGGGGGAAACGGCTACACCTTC	CASSYDLTGGNGYTF
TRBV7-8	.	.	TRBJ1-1	TGTGCCAGCAGCTTAGATAGGGGAATGAACACTGAAGCTTTCTTT	CASSLDRGMNTEAFF
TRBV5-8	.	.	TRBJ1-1	TGTGCCAGCAGCTTGGTCGTGGTCCCTAAAATGGCTTTCTTT	CASSLVVVPKMAFF
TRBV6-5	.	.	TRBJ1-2	TGTGCCAGCAGTCCACATGGTGTCTATGGCTACACCTTC	CASSPHGVYGYTF
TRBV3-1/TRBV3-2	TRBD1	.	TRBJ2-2	TGTGCCAGCAGCCGGACAGGGTACACCGGGGAGCTGTTTTTT	CASSRTGYTGELFF
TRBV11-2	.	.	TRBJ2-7	TGTGCCAGCAGCCAAAGTACAGGGACCCACTACGAGCAGTACTTC	CASSQSTGTHYEQYF
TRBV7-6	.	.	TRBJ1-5	TGTGCCAGCAGCTTATCCCCGCCAAGGGGTTATAGCAATCAGCCCCAGCATTTT	CASSLSPPRGYSNQPQHF
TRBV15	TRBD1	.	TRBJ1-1	TGTGCCACCAGCAGAGATGGACAGGGTATGGCTTTCTTT	CATSRDGQGMAFF
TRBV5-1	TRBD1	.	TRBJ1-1	TGCGCCAGCAGCTTGGGGTGGGGACAGGGGATGACTGAAGCTTTCTTT	CASSLGWGQGMTEAFF
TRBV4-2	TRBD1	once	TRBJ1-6	TGTGCCAGCAGCCAGACAGGGGGCCTTTCACCCCTCCACTTT	CASSQTGGLSPLHF
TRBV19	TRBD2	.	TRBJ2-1	TGTGCCAGTAGTATAGGCGGGGGAGAATACAATGAGCAGTTCTTC	CASSIGGGEYNEQFF
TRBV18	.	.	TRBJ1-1	TGTGCCAGCTCACCACCGAGTCCCGGCGGCACTGAAGCTTTCTTT	CASSPPSPGGTEAFF
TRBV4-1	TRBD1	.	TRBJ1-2	TGCGCCAGCAGCCAAGATCAGGTCGGACAGGGGGTATTACGTCCCCTCTATGGCTACACCTTC	CASSQDQVGQGVLRPLYGYTF
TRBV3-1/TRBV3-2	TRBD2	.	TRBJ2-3	TGTGCCAGCAGGCAAATAGGGGCTAGCGGGGGGAGGGGGAGCACAGATACGCAGTATTTT	CASRQIGASGGRGSTDTQYF
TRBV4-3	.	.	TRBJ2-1	TGCGCCAGCAGCCAAGACGTTCCTAGCCTGAGCTCCTACAATGAGCAGTTCTTC	CASSQDVPSLSSYNEQFF
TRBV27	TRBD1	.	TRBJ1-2	TGTGCCAGCAGAATGGACAGGGGATATGGCTACACCTTC	CASRMDRGYGYTF
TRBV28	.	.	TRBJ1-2	TGTGCCAGCAGTTTAGGGAGGGCAGGGATCGTCGGTGGCTACACCTTC	CASSLGRAGIVGGYTF
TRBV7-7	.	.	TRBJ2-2	TGTGCTAGCAGCTTAGGGGTGCAGGCCAACACCGGGGAGCTGTTTTTT	CASSLGVQANTGELFF
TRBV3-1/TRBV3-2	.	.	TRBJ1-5	TGTGCCAGCAGCCAAGGGGGCCAAGGAGGCAATCAGCCCCAGCATTTT	CASSQGGQGGNQPQHF
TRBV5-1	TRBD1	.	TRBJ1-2	TGCGCCAGCAGATTCCCAACCGGGACAGATGGCTACACCTTC	CASRFPTGTDGYTF
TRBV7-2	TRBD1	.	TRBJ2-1	TGTGCCAGCAGCTCCCAGGGGGCGCTTGAAGATGAGCAGTTCTTC	CASSSQGALEDEQFF
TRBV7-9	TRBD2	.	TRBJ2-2	TGTGCCAGCAGCTTTCAAGCGGGGGGTTCCGGGGAGCTGTTTTTT	CASSFQAGGSGELFF
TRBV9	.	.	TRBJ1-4	TGTGCCAGCAGCGTATCGGGTGGGGGCATTATTGAAAAACTGTTTTTT	CASSVSGGGIIEKLFF
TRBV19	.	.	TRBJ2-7	TGTGCCAGTAGTATACGGACAGTACCCTACGAGCAGTACTTC	CASSIRTVPYEQYF
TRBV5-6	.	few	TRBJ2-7	TGTGCCAGCAGCTTGTTACAGGAAAAGTACGAGCAGTACTTC	CASSLLQEKYEQYF
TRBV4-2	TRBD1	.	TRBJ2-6	TGTGCCAGCAGCCAAATACACAGGGGTTCTGGGGCCAACGTCCTGACTTTC	CASSQIHRGSGANVLTF
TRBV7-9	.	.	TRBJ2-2	TGTGCCAGCAGCTTAACACAGAACACCGGGGAGCTGTTTTTT	CASSLTQNTGELFF
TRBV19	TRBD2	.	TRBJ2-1	TGTGCCAGTAGTCCGAAGGGCAGCGGGGGGTACAATGAGCAGTTCTTC	CASSPKGSGGYNEQFF
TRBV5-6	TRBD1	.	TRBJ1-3	TGTGCCAGCAGCGCCCGAGACAGGGGTGGAAACACCATATATTTT	CASSARDRGGNTIYF
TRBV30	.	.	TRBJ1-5	TGTGCCTGGAGTAGACAGAGCAATCAGCCCCAGCATTTT	CAWSRQSNQPQHF
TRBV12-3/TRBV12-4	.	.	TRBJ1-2	TGTGCCAGCAGTTTTTCCACAGGCTATGGCTACACCTTC	CASSFSTGYGYTF
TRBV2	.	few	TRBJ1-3	TGTGCCAGCAGTGTAGGAGGGGCGAATGGAAACACCATATATTTT	CASSVGGANGNTIYF
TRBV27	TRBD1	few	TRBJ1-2	TGTGCCAGCAGTTCCCTAACAGGGGGAAGGGGCTACACCTTC	CASSSLTGGRGYTF
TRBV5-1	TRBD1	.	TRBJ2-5	TGCGCCAGCAGCAAGGGACAGATCCTGCAAGAGACCCAGTACTTC	CASSKGQILQETQYF
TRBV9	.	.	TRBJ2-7	TGTGCCAGCAGCCCGGTGGGGGGACCAGCCTACGAGCAGTACTTC	CASSPVGGPAYEQYF
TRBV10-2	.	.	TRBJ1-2	TGCGCCAGCAGTATAGACTCAGGGGCTGGCTACACCTTC	CASSIDSGAGYTF
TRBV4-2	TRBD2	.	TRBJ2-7	TGTGCCAGCAGCCAAGGTGATAGCGGGGGAGTCTACGAGCAGTACTTC	CASSQGDSGGVYEQYF
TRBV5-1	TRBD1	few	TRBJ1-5	TGCGCCAGCAGCTTGGGACCGGACAGGAGATTCAATCAGCCCCAGCATTTT	CASSLGPDRRFNQPQHF
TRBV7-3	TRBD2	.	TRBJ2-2	TGTGCCAGCAGCCGAGCAATCTTTAGCGGGGGCGAAACCGGGGAGCTGTTTTTT	CASSRAIFSGGETGELFF
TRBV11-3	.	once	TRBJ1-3	TGTGCCAGCAGTCGAACCAAGAGCTCTGGAAACACCATATATTTT	CASSRTKSSGNTIYF
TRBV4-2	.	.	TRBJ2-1	TGTGCCAGCAGCCAAGAACTAGATGTTAATGAGCAGTTCTTC	CASSQELDVNEQFF
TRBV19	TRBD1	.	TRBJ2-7	TGTGCCAGTAGTATAGGACAGGGGAAATTCTACGAGCAGTACTTC	CASSIGQGKFYEQYF
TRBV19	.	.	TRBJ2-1	TGTGCCAGTAGATCGGGGGAGTACAATGAGCAGTTCTTC	CASRSGEYNEQFF
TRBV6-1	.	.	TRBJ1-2	TGTGCCAGCAGTGATCTGGGCTCGAGCTATGGCTACACCTTC	CASSDLGSSYGYTF
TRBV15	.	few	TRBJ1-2	TGTGCCACCAGCAGAGGTGGGGCGCGAGGCTACACCTTC	CATSRGGARGYTF
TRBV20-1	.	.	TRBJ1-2	TGCAGTGCTAGTTGGCAGGGTTATGGCTACACCTTC	CSASWQGYGYTF
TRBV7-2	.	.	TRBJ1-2	TGTGCCAGCAGCCGGGGACGGGGGGAGAGCTACACCTTC	CASSRGRGESYTF
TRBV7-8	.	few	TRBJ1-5	TGTGCCAGCAGCTTAGAAGGGGAAGGCAATCAGCCCCAGCATTTT	CASSLEGEGNQPQHF
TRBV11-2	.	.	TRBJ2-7	TGTGCCAGCAGCCCTGGTCCGGGAGTCTACGAGCAGTACTTC	CASSPGPGVYEQYF